Below are 11 T cell receptor beta chains sequenced from a single sample in a study of cytomegalovirus exposure and HLA in healthy donors. 13 Jbeta primers and 60 Vbeta primers were used for the PCR. TCRdb's table, derived via immunoSEQ multiplex PCR, lists solely in-frame clones and lacks some. The sample has approximately 290,000 clones; under 90% are singletons. What was sequenced was PBMCs. These receptors all stem from a girl aged 2 to 10 in good health and CMV-seronegative.

The chain uses TRBV11-2 and TRBJ2-2; the match to TRBD1 covers 9 bases. The CDR3 extends over 16 amino acids. The germline V gene encodes CDR1 SGHAT and CDR2 FQNNGV. V shed 2 bases and J 3 bases; nucleotides not matched to a gene: 4. CDR3 DNA: TGTGCCAGCAGCTTATCCGGGACAGGGTACACCGGGGAGCTGTTTTTT. The encoded protein is CASSLSGTGYTGELFF.

V is TRBV7-8 and J is TRBJ2-2, with D possibly matching TRBD2 (6 bases). Trimming pared 4 bases from V and 0 bases from J, leaving 6 bases between. The CDR3 spans 14 residues. Per the germline V gene, CDR1 is SGHVS and CDR2 is FQNEAQ. Here the CDR3 reads CASSWDSNTGELFF. CDR3 bases: TGTGCCAGCAGCTGGGACTCGAACACCGGGGAGCTGTTTTTT.

The rearrangement links TRBV29-1 to TRBJ2-3; maybe TRBD2 (5 bases). The germline V gene encodes CDR1 SQVTM and CDR2 ANQGSEA. V was trimmed by 2 bases and J by 9 bases, leaving 15 bases between them. The CDR3 is 13 amino acids. CDR3 region: CSVESGTTGTQYF. CDR3 bases: TGCAGCGTTGAATCGGGAACCACCGGGACGCAGTATTTT.

The genes are TRBV7-8 and TRBJ1-3; no definite D call. The germline V gene has CDR1 SGHVS and CDR2 FQNEAQ. The CDR3 loop spans 14 amino acids. Trimming removed 6 bases from V and 4 bases from J, with 13 bases in between. CDR3 in amino acids: CASSYLSGGNTIYF. The CDR3 bases are TGTGCCAGCAGTTATCTGTCAGGAGGAAACACCATATATTTT.

CDR3 in DNA: TGCGCCAGCAGCCGAAGGACTAGCGGGGCGCCTGAGCAGTTCTTC. Its protein is CASSRRTSGAPEQFF. The gene calls are TRBV5-1 and TRBJ2-1; 12 bases align to TRBD2. This CDR3 has 15 amino acids. The germline gives CDR1 SGHRS, CDR2 YFSETQ. The trim removed 4 bases at V and 9 bases at J, leaving 8 bases unmatched.

The CDR3 DNA reads TGTGCCAGCAGCTCAACAGGGTACGGCTACTACGAGCAGTACTTC. It codes for CASSSTGYGYYEQYF. J is TRBJ2-7 and V is TRBV14; tentative D call: TRBD1 (6 bases). V was clipped by 5 bases and J by 3 bases, with 17 bases between them. Germline CDR1 and CDR2: SGHDN and FVKESK. The CDR3 spans 15 residues.

The chain joins TRBV6-1 to TRBJ2-1, with TRBD2 matching over 7 bases. This CDR3 has 15 residues. The V gene end was trimmed by 6 bases and the J gene end by 9 bases; junction bases not matched to a gene: 14. CDR1 and CDR2 (germline): MNHNS, SASEGT. CDR3 amino acids: CASRHPGLMFTEQFF. In DNA form, the CDR3 reads TGTGCCAGCAGGCATCCGGGACTAATGTTCACTGAGCAGTTCTTC.

This clone has only a few counts. The chain has TRBV5-1 and TRBJ2-1; unclear D gene. The germline CDR1 and CDR2 sequences are SGHRS and YFSETQ. The CDR3 covers 14 residues. The germline V and J ends were trimmed by 0 bases and 4 bases, with 8 bases remaining between them. CDR3 nucleotide sequence: TGCGCCAGCAGCTTGGAGACAAGGTACAATGAGCAGTTCTTC. Amino acid sequence: CASSLETRYNEQFF. The entire variable domain, with the rest obtained from reference TRBV5-1 and TRBJ2-1, is as follows: KAGVTQTPRYLIKTRGQQVTLSCSPISGHRSVSWYQQTPGQGLQFLFEYFSETQRNKGNFPGRFSGRQFSNSRSEMNVSTLELGDSALYLCASSLETRYNEQFFGPGTRLTVL.

The gene calls are TRBV6-1 and TRBJ2-7; tentative D call: TRBD1 (6 bases). Trimming shortened V by 10 bases and J by 2 bases, and 15 bases separated the two germline ends. The CDR3 runs to 13 residues. Per germline, CDR1 MNHNS and CDR2 SASEGT. In nucleotides, the CDR3 is TGTGCCACAAGGACAGAGTTTACCTACGAGCAGTACTTC. Its translation is CATRTEFTYEQYF.

This chain links TRBV7-8 with TRBJ2-1, with 14 bases aligning to TRBD2. Germline CDR1 is SGHVS and CDR2 is FQNEAQ. V dropped 1 base and J dropped 0; count of bases not matched to a gene: 8. This CDR3 spans 20 amino acids. The DNA for the CDR3 is TGTGCCAGCAGCTTAGTGGGGGGACTAGCGGGAGAGAGCTCCTACAATGAGCAGTTCTTC. It specifies CASSLVGGLAGESSYNEQFF.

This chain links TRBV11-2 with TRBJ1-3, with D hard to call. Trimming shortened V by 4 bases and J by 0 bases, and 7 bases separated the two germline ends. This CDR3 has 14 amino acids. In germline, CDR1 is SGHAT, CDR2 FQNNGV. The CDR3 DNA follows: TGTGCCAGCAGCTCACACCTCTCTGGAAACACCATATATTTT. Translation: CASSSHLSGNTIYF.